Shown below are 24 T cell receptor beta chains from a single sample sequenced in a study of blood T cell repertoires in COVID-19. TCRdb's table, derived via immunoSEQ multiplex PCR, lists solely in-frame clones and lacks some. The data contain approximately 63,000 clones, approximately 90% of them singletons. The material sequenced was peripheral blood. The receptors shown here come from a woman older than 75 with acute or convalescent COVID-19.

The rearrangement joins TRBV3-1 (or the pseudogene TRBV3-2) to TRBJ2-4; TRBD1 is a possible D gene (6 bases). V was pared by 4 bases and J by 8 bases, with 15 bases between. CDR3 length: 14 residues. CDR1 is LGHDT, CDR2 YNNKEL, per germline (reference sequence). Written as DNA, the CDR3 is TGTGCCAGCAGCCTTCGGACAGTTCTGGACATTCAGTACTTC. This translates into CASSLRTVLDIQYF.

In its sample, this clone was seen a few times. The V gene is TRBV5-1, the J gene TRBJ2-2; the match to TRBD1 covers 7 bases. The germline gives CDR1 SGHRS, CDR2 YFSETQ. The CDR3 spans 14 residues. V trimming: 4 bases; J trimming: 6 bases; junction bases outside the gene matches: 6. The CDR3 DNA sequence: TGCGCCAGCAGCCCTGACAGGGTGGCCGGGGAGCTGTTTTTT. Residues: CASSPDRVAGELFF.

The rearrangement uses TRBV30 and TRBJ1-2, with D maybe TRBD1 (6 bases). Germline V gene lookup returns CDR1 GTSNPN and CDR2 SVGIG (reference sequence). V was pared by 6 bases and J by 0 bases, with 14 bases between. The CDR3 is 14 residues long. This CDR3 reads CACSRTASNYGYTF. CDR3 DNA sequence: TGTGCCTGTTCGAGGACAGCTTCTAACTATGGCTACACCTTC.

The J gene is TRBJ2-2, the V gene TRBV7-3; no clear D gene. This CDR3 has 13 amino acids. Trimming cost V 5 bases and J 3 bases, with 7 bases left between them. Per the germline V gene, CDR1 is SGHTA and CDR2 is FQGTGA. CDR3 protein: CASSRGYTGELFF. The CDR3 DNA reads as TGTGCCAGCAGCCGAGGATACACCGGGGAGCTGTTTTTT.

This clone appeared once. The V gene is TRBV24-1, the J gene TRBJ1-5; no clear D gene. The CDR3 has 13 residues. The V end lost 8 bases, the J end lost 5 bases, and 12 bases lay between the germline ends. CDR1 and CDR2 from the germline V gene are KGHDR and SFDVKD. This chain's CDR3 is CATMEGRDQPQHF. The CDR3 DNA follows: TGTGCCACCATGGAGGGCAGAGATCAGCCCCAGCATTTT.

The chain carries TRBV5-5 and TRBJ2-1, with TRBD2 matching over 10 bases. The CDR3 length is 16 residues. V lost 4 bases to trimming and J lost 5 bases; unmatched junction nucleotides: 9. Germline CDR1 SGHKS, CDR2 YYEKEE (reference sequence). The CDR3 region has the DNA TGTGCCAGCAGCCCAGGACTAGCGGAGTCGCACAATGAGCAGTTCTTC. Protein sequence: CASSPGLAESHNEQFF.

The V gene is TRBV4-2, the J gene TRBJ2-1; 11 positions agree with TRBD2. The CDR3 extends over 15 amino acids. The V gene's germline CDR1 is LGHNA and CDR2 YNFKEQ. V shed 4 bases and J 7 bases; nucleotides not matched to a gene: 6. CDR3 nucleotide sequence: TGTGCCAGCAGCCTTATTAGCGGGGGGGCGAATGAGCAGTTCTTC. It codes for CASSLISGGANEQFF.

This sequence joins TRBV4-1 and TRBJ1-4; D is uncertain. Germline values: CDR1 MGHRA, CDR2 YSYEKL. The CDR3 length is 14 residues. Trimming removed 1 base at V and 6 bases at J, with 9 bases between. As DNA, the CDR3 is TGCGCCAGCAGCCAAGGTTGGTCAGATGAAAAACTGTTTTTT. It encodes CASSQGWSDEKLFF.

The CDR3 protein is CASSPWGRTEAFF. CDR3 DNA: TGTGCCAGCAGCCCCTGGGGGCGCACTGAAGCTTTCTTT. The chain recombines TRBV9 with TRBJ1-1; D possibly corresponds to TRBD1 (6 bases). CDR1 and CDR2 (germline): SGDLS, YYNGEE. The CDR3 is 13 residues long. The ends were cut back, 4 bases at V and 4 bases at J, with 11 bases in the middle.

V is TRBV28 and J is TRBJ2-5; 9 bases are a match to TRBD2. The CDR3 length is 14 residues. Germline CDR1 MDHEN, CDR2 SYDVKM. V shed 6 bases and J 10 bases; nucleotides not matched to a gene: 12. The CDR3 nucleotides read TGTGCCAGCAGCCCCGGCACTAGCGGGTGGGGCCAGTACTTC. Its protein is CASSPGTSGWGQYF.

The chain recombines TRBV3-1 (or the pseudogene TRBV3-2) with TRBJ1-2, with D possibly being TRBD1 (6 bases). This CDR3 comprises 14 residues. With 3 bases removed from V and 13 bases from J, the gap between germline ends came to 21 bases. The germline CDR1 and CDR2 sequences are LGHDT and YNNKEL (reference sequence). CDR3 loop: CASSHSGTTGRRTF. CDR3 bases: TGTGCCAGCAGCCATTCCGGGACAACAGGCCGGCGCACCTTC.

The chain joins TRBV5-5 to TRBJ2-2, with D possibly TRBD1 on 5 matching bases. Germline CDR1 is SGHKS and CDR2 is YYEKEE (reference sequence). V lost 6 bases to trimming and J lost 6 bases, with 21 bases between them. The CDR3 sequence is 16 residues long. DNA of the CDR3: TGTGCCAGCACCCTAGGTGGGAACAGGCGCCCCGGGGAGCTGTTTTTT. It is translated as CASTLGGNRRPGELFF.

The chain couples TRBV5-1 to TRBJ2-7, with 7 bases identical to TRBD1. V shed 4 bases and J 2 bases; nucleotides not matched to a gene: 6. Germline V CDR1 and CDR2: SGHRS, YFSETQ. The CDR3 is 14 residues long. The CDR3 coding sequence is TGCGCCAGCAGCCTCAGACAGGGTGCCTACGAGCAGTACTTC. Amino acids: CASSLRQGAYEQYF. The complete variable domain, with remaining parts taken from reference TRBV5-1 and TRBJ2-7, reads KAGVTQTPRYLIKTRGQQVTLSCSPISGHRSVSWYQQTPGQGLQFLFEYFSETQRNKGNFPGRFSGRQFSNSRSEMNVSTLELGDSALYLCASSLRQGAYEQYFGPGTRLTVT.

The chain joins TRBV2 to TRBJ2-5; 9 bases agree with TRBD2. CDR1 is SNHLY, CDR2 FYNNEI, per germline. The CDR3 contains 14 residues. The J segment lost 5 bases and the V segment lost 2 bases, leaving 3 bases of the junction unmatched. CDR3 nucleotide sequence: TGTGCCAGCAGTGAAAAGCGGGAGGCCGAGACCCAGTACTTC. Protein: CASSEKREAETQYF.

The chain carries TRBV10-3 and TRBJ1-4, with TRBD1 matching over 7 bases. Unmatched junction bases numbered 4, after V lost 4 bases and J lost 5 bases. The CDR3 has 14 amino acids. Germline assignment: CDR1 ENHRY and CDR2 SYGVKD. The CDR3 region has the DNA TGTGCCATCAGTGCTGGCAGGGGGAATGAAAAACTGTTTTTT. Translating it yields CAISAGRGNEKLFF.

J is TRBJ2-7 and V is TRBV3-1 (or the pseudogene TRBV3-2), with D uncertain. The length of the CDR3 is 14 residues. Trimming shortened V by 0 bases and J by 2 bases, and 8 bases separated the two germline ends. Germline CDR1 reads LGHDT; CDR2 reads YNNKEL (reference sequence). CDR3 amino acids: CASSQDLVTYEQYF. The CDR3 region has the DNA TGTGCCAGCAGCCAAGATCTTGTAACCTACGAGCAGTACTTC.

The chain couples TRBV24-1 to TRBJ2-1; 12 bases are a match to TRBD2. Germline-derived CDR1 and CDR2 are KGHDR and SFDVKD. The CDR3 has 18 residues. With 0 bases clipped from V and 3 bases from J, the junction kept 5 bases outside the gene matches. CDR3 sequence (DNA): TGTGCCACCAGTGATTTGCCGGGGACTAGCGGGCACTACAATGAGCAGTTCTTC. Protein: CATSDLPGTSGHYNEQFF.

The chain links TRBV30 to TRBJ1-1; no definite D call. Germline CDR1 is GTSNPN and CDR2 is SVGIG (reference sequence). V lost 4 bases to trimming and J lost 7 bases, with 10 bases between them. This CDR3 has 11 amino acids. CDR3 amino acids: CAWTAYGEAFF. The CDR3, as DNA: TGTGCCTGGACCGCATACGGTGAAGCTTTCTTT.

This clone was recorded a few times. The chain is built from TRBV19 and TRBJ1-2; no clear D. The CDR3 extends over 11 amino acids. The V end lost 4 bases, the J end lost 11 bases, and 11 bases lay between the germline ends. Germline V lookup: CDR1 LNHDA, CDR2 SQIVND (reference sequence). The CDR3 reads CASSRLFGYTF. The CDR3 bases are TGTGCCAGTAGTAGACTTTTCGGGTACACCTTC.

The genes are TRBV5-1 and TRBJ1-5; the match to TRBD1 covers 9 bases. V was pared by 4 bases and J by 0 bases, with 14 bases of the junction left unmatched. This CDR3 has 19 residues. Germline V lookup: CDR1 SGHRS, CDR2 YFSETQ. The CDR3 DNA sequence: TGCGCCAGCAGCCTCCTCCCTATTGACAGGGGGTATAGCAATCAGCCCCAGCATTTT. It yields the protein CASSLLPIDRGYSNQPQHF.

This sequence joins TRBV2 and TRBJ1-6, with D perhaps TRBD1 (6 bases). Trimming pared 4 bases from V and 6 bases from J, leaving 13 bases between. CDR1 and CDR2 (germline): SNHLY, FYNNEI. The CDR3 covers 15 residues. The CDR3 DNA is TGTGCCAGCAGTGTTCAGGGGTCTCTTAATTCACCCCTCCACTTT. This encodes CASSVQGSLNSPLHF.

V gene TRBV30 combines with J gene TRBJ1-1, with D uncertain. The CDR3 runs to 13 residues. Germline values: CDR1 GTSNPN, CDR2 SVGIG (reference sequence). Trimming stripped 2 bases from V and 1 base from J, with 8 bases between. The CDR3, as DNA: TGTGCCTGGAGTAGAGGAGCGAACACTGAAGCTTTCTTT. Translating gives CAWSRGANTEAFF.

This clone was found once. The CDR3 loop is CASSVARGNEKLFF. The CDR3, as DNA: TGTGCCAGCAGCGTGGCCAGGGGTAATGAAAAACTGTTTTTT. V is TRBV9 and J is TRBJ1-4; perhaps TRBD1 as D (6 bases). V was cut by 2 bases and J by 4 bases, with 9 bases left in between. CDR1 SGDLS and CDR2 YYNGEE come from the germline V gene. The CDR3 totals 14 residues.

This clone occurred a few times. The chain has TRBV29-1 and TRBJ1-1; D gene unclear. Trimming removed 1 base from V and 5 bases from J, with 11 bases in between. The CDR3 has 13 amino acids. Per germline, CDR1 SQVTM and CDR2 ANQGSEA. The CDR3 spells CSVEVGVRTEAFF. Here the CDR3 DNA reads TGCAGCGTTGAAGTCGGGGTAAGGACTGAAGCTTTCTTT.